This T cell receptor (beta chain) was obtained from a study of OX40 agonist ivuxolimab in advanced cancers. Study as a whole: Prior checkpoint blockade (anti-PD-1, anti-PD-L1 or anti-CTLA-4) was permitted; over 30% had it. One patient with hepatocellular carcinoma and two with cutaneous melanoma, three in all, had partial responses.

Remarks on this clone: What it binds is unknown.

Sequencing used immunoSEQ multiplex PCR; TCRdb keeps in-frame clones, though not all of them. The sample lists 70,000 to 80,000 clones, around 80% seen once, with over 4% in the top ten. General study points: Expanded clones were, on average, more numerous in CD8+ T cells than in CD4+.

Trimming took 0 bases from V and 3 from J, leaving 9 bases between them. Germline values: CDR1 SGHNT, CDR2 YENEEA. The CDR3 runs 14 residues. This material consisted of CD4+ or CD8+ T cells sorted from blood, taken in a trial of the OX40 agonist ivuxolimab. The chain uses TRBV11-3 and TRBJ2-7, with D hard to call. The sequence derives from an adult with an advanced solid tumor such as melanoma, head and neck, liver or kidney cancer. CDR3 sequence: CASSLEKGSYEQYF. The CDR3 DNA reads TGTGCCAGCAGCTTAGAAAAGGGTAGCTACGAGCAGTACTTC. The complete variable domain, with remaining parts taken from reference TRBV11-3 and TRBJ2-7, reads EAGVVQSPRYKIIEKKQPVAFWCNPISGHNTLYWYLQNLGQGPELLIRYENEEAVDDSQLPKDRFSAERLKGVDSTLKIQPAELGDSAVYLCASSLEKGSYEQYFGPGTRLTVT.